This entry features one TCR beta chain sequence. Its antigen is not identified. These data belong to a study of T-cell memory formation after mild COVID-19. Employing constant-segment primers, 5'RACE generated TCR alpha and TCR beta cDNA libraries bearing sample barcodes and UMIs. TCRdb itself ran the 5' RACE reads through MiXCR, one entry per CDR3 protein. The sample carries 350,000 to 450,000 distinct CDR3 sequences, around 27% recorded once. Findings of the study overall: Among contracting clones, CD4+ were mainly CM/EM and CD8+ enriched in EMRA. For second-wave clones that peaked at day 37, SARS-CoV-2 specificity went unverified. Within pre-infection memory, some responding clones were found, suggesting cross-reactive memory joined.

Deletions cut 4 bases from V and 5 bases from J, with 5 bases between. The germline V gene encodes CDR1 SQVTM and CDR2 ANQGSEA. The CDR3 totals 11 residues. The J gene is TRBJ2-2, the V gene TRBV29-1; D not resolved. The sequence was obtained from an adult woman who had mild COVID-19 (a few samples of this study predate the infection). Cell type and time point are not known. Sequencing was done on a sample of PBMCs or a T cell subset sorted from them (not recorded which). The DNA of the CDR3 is TGCAGCGTTGGTTCGACCGGGGAGCTGTTTTTT. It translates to CSVGSTGELFF.